The 2 T cell receptor beta chains below come from one sample, sequenced in a study of identical twins. TCRdb used MiXCR to reprocess the 5' RACE reads, holding one entry per CDR3 protein. The table has around 650,000 distinct CDR3 sequences, roughly 6.6% seen once. Separately, the same data were catalogued under a study of yellow fever vaccine responses in identical twins.

The specimen was PBMCs. The receptors stem from a woman younger than 30 in good health.

This clonotype occurred many times. The rearrangement links TRBV12-3 or TRBV12-4 to TRBJ1-1; D uncertain. The CDR3 extends over 13 amino acids. V was shortened by 3 bases and J by 1 base, with 6 bases between the two germline ends. The CDR3 sequence is CASSLRENTEAFF. Written as DNA, the CDR3 is TGTGCCAGCAGTTTGAGAGAGAACACTGAAGCTTTCTTT.

This clonotype was counted at least ten times. The gene calls are TRBV14 and TRBJ2-2; D unclear. Germline CDR1 SGHDN, CDR2 FVKESK. This CDR3 is 14 amino acids long. V lost 1 base, J lost 3 bases, and 6 bases lay in between. The CDR3 DNA reads TGTGCCAGCAGCCAAGCGCAATACACCGGGGAGCTGTTTTTT. Protein sequence: CASSQAQYTGELFF.